The 15 T cell receptor beta chains below were found in one sample sequenced in a study of beta chain features in type 1 diabetes. The sequenced template was cDNA made from the entire isolated RNA. The repertoire was sequenced with immunoSEQ multiplex PCR; TCRdb's copy has only in-frame clones and lacks some. The table records fewer than 650,000 clones, around a sixth of them present only once. The sequenced sample was naive CD4+ T cells from blood. The receptors derive from a man younger than 35 in good health.

The CDR3 sequence: CASSLDFTDTQYF. Written as DNA, the CDR3 is TGTGCCAGCAGCTTAGACTTCACAGATACGCAGTATTTT. This sequence joins TRBV7-2 and TRBJ2-3; no definite D call. Germline assignment: CDR1 SGHTA and CDR2 FQGNSA. The CDR3 has 13 amino acids. Trimming stripped 1 base from V and 2 bases from J, with 4 bases between.

This clone was counted only a few times. This sequence joins TRBV7-2 and TRBJ1-1, with a possible D match to TRBD1 (5 bases). The CDR3 is made up of 14 amino acids. Germline values: CDR1 SGHTA, CDR2 FQGNSA. Trimming cost V 5 bases and J 9 bases, with 19 bases left between them. DNA of the CDR3: TGTGCCAGCAGCCCTGACAGAGCCCTTTTCAAAGCTTTCTTT. Amino acid sequence: CASSPDRALFKAFF.

There are a few counts of this clone. The genes are TRBV4-2 and TRBJ1-4; a weak D match, TRBD1 (5 bases). V was pared by 0 bases and J by 7 bases, with 12 bases between. The CDR3 contains 15 residues. Per germline, CDR1 LGHNA and CDR2 YNFKEQ. DNA for the CDR3: TGTGCCAGCAGCCAAGACGGGGCTAGGAGTGAAAAACTGTTTTTT. This codes for CASSQDGARSEKLFF.

The V and J genes are TRBV11-1 and TRBJ2-3; tentative D call: TRBD1 (5 bases). Germline lookup yields CDR1 SGHAT and CDR2 FQDESV (reference sequence). The V and J ends lost 3 bases and 3 bases respectively, with 10 bases between them. The CDR3 spans 14 residues. The CDR3 reads CASSFWGSTDTQYF. The CDR3 DNA reads as TGTGCCAGCAGCTTCTGGGGCTCGACAGATACGCAGTATTTT.

This clone was seen a few times. An end of the junction differs from the germline gene, which may be a read error. The chain has TRBV5-4 and TRBJ2-6, with D unresolved. This CDR3 has 15 residues. Per germline, CDR1 SGHNT and CDR2 YYREEE (reference sequence). The CDR3 DNA follows: TGCGCCAGCAGCCCCGTGGTTTCTGGGGCCAACGTCCTGACTTTC. Protein product: CASSPVVSGANVLTF.

The genes are TRBV7-9 and TRBJ2-5; 7 bases are a match to TRBD2. CDR1 and CDR2 from the germline V gene are SEHNR and FQNEAQ (reference sequence). J was trimmed by 5 bases and V by 6 bases; bases with no gene match: 6. The CDR3 runs 13 residues. As DNA, the CDR3 is TGTGCCAGCAGAATGACTAGCTTGGAGACCCAGTACTTC. Amino acids: CASRMTSLETQYF.

This clone has only a few counts. This rearrangement joins TRBV7-8 to TRBJ1-1, with 8 positions matching TRBD1. With V trimmed by 5 bases and J by 4 bases, 9 bases remained unmatched. Germline V CDR1 and CDR2: SGHVS, FQNEAQ. CDR3 length: 15 amino acids. CDR3 coding DNA: TGTGCCAGCAGCCCGCGGGACAGGCGAGGCACTGAAGCTTTCTTT. Translated: CASSPRDRRGTEAFF. The full variable domain, rest sourced from reference TRBV7-8 and TRBJ1-1, is GAGVSQSPRYKVAKRGQDVALRCDPISGHVSLFWYQQALGQGPEFLTYFQNEAQLDKSGLPSDRFFAERPEGSVSTLKIQRTQQEDSAVYLCASSPRDRRGTEAFFGQGTRLTVV.

V and J are TRBV27 and TRBJ2-7, with 13 bases aligning to TRBD2. The CDR3 contains 15 residues. Germline CDR1 MNHEY, CDR2 SMNVEV (reference sequence). V shed 3 bases and J 12 bases; nucleotides not matched to a gene: 11. CDR3 coding DNA: TGTGCCAGCAGTTTTACGACTAGCGGGGGGCCTTTGAGGTACTTC. Amino acid sequence: CASSFTTSGGPLRYF.

The V call is TRBV18, the J call TRBJ2-1; 7 bases align to TRBD2. Germline trimming cut 8 bases from V and 2 bases from J; bases unmatched to any gene: 12. The CDR3 spans 16 residues. The V gene's germline CDR1 is KGHSH and CDR2 LQKENI. This chain's CDR3 is CASKQALAEAYNEQFF. Written as DNA, the CDR3 is TGTGCCAGCAAACAGGCCCTAGCGGAAGCCTACAATGAGCAGTTCTTC. Complete variable domain (other parts from reference TRBV18 and TRBJ2-1): NAGVMQNPRHLVRRRGQEARLRCSPMKGHSHVYWYRQLPEEGLKFMVYLQKENIIDESGMPKERFSAEFPKEGPSILRIQQVVRGDSAAYFCASKQALAEAYNEQFFGPGTRLTVL.

The chain couples TRBV7-2 to TRBJ2-1, with no clear D. Trimming removed 2 bases from V and 1 base from J, with 6 bases in between. Germline lookup yields CDR1 SGHTA and CDR2 FQGNSA. The CDR3 is made up of 14 amino acids. DNA of the CDR3: TGTGCCAGCAGCTTACATCAGTCCTACAATGAGCAGTTCTTC. Its protein product is CASSLHQSYNEQFF. The full variable domain, with the rest looked up from reference TRBV7-2 and TRBJ2-1, is GAGVSQSPSNKVTEKGKDVELRCDPISGHTALYWYRQSLGQGLEFLIYFQGNSAPDKSGLPSDRFSAERTGGSVSTLTIQRTQQEDSAVYLCASSLHQSYNEQFFGPGTRLTVL.

The rearrangement links TRBV5-1 to TRBJ2-2; no clear D gene. Germline lookup yields CDR1 SGHRS and CDR2 YFSETQ. The CDR3 totals 13 residues. V lost 1 base and J 8 bases, leaving 9 bases between the germline ends. The CDR3 region has the DNA TGCGCCAGCAGCTTGAACAGCTTAGGGGAGCTGTTTTTT. It yields the protein CASSLNSLGELFF.

This clone has more than one count but fewer than ten. The chain is built from TRBV2 and TRBJ2-7; D uncertain. The CDR3 runs to 11 residues. V gave up 5 bases and J gave up 7 bases, with 9 bases separating them. Germline assignment: CDR1 SNHLY and CDR2 FYNNEI. In nucleotides, the CDR3 is TGTGCCAGCAGTTCCACGAGAGAGCAGTACTTC. As protein: CASSSTREQYF.

This clone showed up just a few times. The CDR3 region has the DNA TGCGCCAGCAGCCGAGCCAGTGTTACAGGAGCCAAAAACATTCAGTACTTC. Translation: CASSRASVTGAKNIQYF. This sequence joins TRBV4-3 and TRBJ2-4, with D perhaps TRBD1 (5 bases). The CDR3 totals 17 residues. V lost 4 bases to trimming and J lost 0 bases, with 16 bases between them. Germline CDR1 reads LGHNA; CDR2 reads YSLEER.

V gene TRBV5-1 combines with J gene TRBJ2-7; D gene unclear. Trimming pared 4 bases from V and 4 bases from J, leaving 12 bases between. This CDR3 comprises 13 residues. Per germline, CDR1 SGHRS and CDR2 YFSETQ. CDR3: CASSRSGTYEQYF. The CDR3 nucleotides are TGCGCCAGCAGCCGATCGGGCACATACGAGCAGTACTTC.

This clone has more than one count but fewer than ten. J is TRBJ2-2 and V is TRBV7-9; the match to TRBD1 covers 8 bases. V dropped 3 bases and J dropped 1; count of bases not matched to a gene: 4. Germline V gives CDR1 SEHNR, CDR2 FQNEAQ (reference sequence). The CDR3 runs 16 residues. The DNA for the CDR3 is TGTGCCAGCAGCTTCCGACAGGGGAAGAACACCGGGGAGCTGTTTTTT. This encodes CASSFRQGKNTGELFF.